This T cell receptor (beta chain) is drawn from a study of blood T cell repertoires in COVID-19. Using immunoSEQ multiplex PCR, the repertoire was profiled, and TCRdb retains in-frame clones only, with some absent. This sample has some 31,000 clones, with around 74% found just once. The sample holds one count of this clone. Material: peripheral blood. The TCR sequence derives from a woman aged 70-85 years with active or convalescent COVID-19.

The CDR3 nucleotides read TGTGCCAGCAGCTTAGTAGGCGGGGGCGAGCAGTACTTC. Translating it yields CASSLVGGGEQYF. The V gene is TRBV11-2, the J gene TRBJ2-7; TRBD2 matches 7 bases. Germline trimming cut 1 base from V and 6 bases from J; bases unmatched to any gene: 3. The CDR3 runs to 13 residues. Germline V gene lookup returns CDR1 SGHAT and CDR2 FQNNGV.